This is a list of T cell receptor beta chains from one sample in a study of blood T cell repertoires in COVID-19. The data were produced by immunoSEQ multiplex PCR, yet TCRdb's version contains in-frame clones alone and is incomplete. The repertoire holds 93,000 or so clones, with about 92% as singletons. The sequenced sample was peripheral blood. These receptor sequences come from a woman aged 80 or over in a cohort sampled during active COVID-19. Both conserved end residues are part of each CDR3. The D gene is left open where the match is weak. Clone size, where shown, is once, few, many, or a class for clones that have expanded.

V: TRBV10-2; size: .; D: .; J: TRBJ1-4; CDR3: CASSVHNTPGQVGEKLFF; DNA: TGCGCCAGCAGTGTGCACAATACACCGGGACAAGTAGGGGAAAAACTGTTTTTT
V: TRBV24-1; size: .; D: TRBD1; J: TRBJ2-7; CDR3: CATSDPGTGYEQYF; DNA: TGTGCCACCAGTGATCCCGGGACAGGATACGAGCAGTACTTC
V: TRBV9; size: .; D: .; J: TRBJ2-1; CDR3: CASSVDLVNNEQFF; DNA: TGTGCCAGCAGCGTCGATCTAGTGAACAATGAGCAGTTCTTC
V: TRBV24-1; size: .; D: TRBD1; J: TRBJ2-1; CDR3: CATSVGQGVDEQFF; DNA: TGTGCCACCAGTGTGGGACAGGGGGTTGATGAGCAGTTCTTC
V: TRBV15; size: few; D: TRBD1; J: TRBJ1-6; CDR3: CATSRPRTGDGDSPLHF; DNA: TGTGCCACCAGCAGACCCCGGACAGGGGATGGGGATTCACCCCTCCACTTT
V: TRBV3-1/TRBV3-2; size: .; D: .; J: TRBJ2-1; CDR3: CASSPTASSYNEQFF; DNA: TGTGCCAGCAGCCCGACAGCTAGCTCCTACAATGAGCAGTTCTTC
V: TRBV5-6; size: .; D: TRBD1; J: TRBJ1-1; CDR3: CASSLQGPRGTEAFF; DNA: TGTGCCAGCAGTCTACAGGGGCCCAGGGGGACTGAAGCTTTCTTT
V: TRBV6-5; size: .; D: TRBD2; J: TRBJ2-1; CDR3: CASSSGTSGGTEQFF; DNA: TGTGCCAGCAGCTCCGGGACTAGCGGGGGAACTGAGCAGTTCTTC
V: TRBV5-6; size: .; D: .; J: TRBJ1-5; CDR3: CASSFGSGGASNQPQHF; DNA: TGTGCCAGCAGCTTTGGGTCGGGGGGCGCGAGCAATCAGCCCCAGCATTTT
V: TRBV18; size: .; D: .; J: TRBJ2-7; CDR3: CASSPIGSDPGGGQQYF; DNA: TGTGCCAGCTCACCAATCGGGAGTGACCCTGGAGGAGGGCAGCAGTACTTC
V: TRBV9; size: .; D: TRBD1; J: TRBJ1-5; CDR3: CASSVTGGGQPQHF; DNA: TGTGCCAGCAGCGTTACAGGGGGAGGCCAGCCCCAGCATTTT
V: TRBV3-1/TRBV3-2; size: .; D: .; J: TRBJ2-1; CDR3: CASSQEGPGRVQTNEQFF; DNA: TGTGCCAGCAGCCAAGAGGGGCCGGGTAGGGTCCAAACCAATGAGCAGTTCTTC
V: TRBV24-1; size: .; D: .; J: TRBJ1-2; CDR3: CATRAAGPDNYGYTF; DNA: TGTGCCACCAGGGCGGCAGGGCCAGATAACTATGGCTACACCTTC
V: TRBV5-4; size: .; D: TRBD2; J: TRBJ2-1; CDR3: CASSFIGGGNRNEQFF; DNA: TGTGCCAGCAGCTTCATCGGGGGGGGCAATCGGAATGAGCAGTTCTTC
V: TRBV7-2; size: few; D: .; J: TRBJ1-2; CDR3: CASSLVGGVNYGYTF; DNA: TGTGCCAGCAGCTTAGTAGGGGGGGTTAACTATGGCTACACCTTC
V: TRBV5-1; size: .; D: TRBD1; J: TRBJ2-6; CDR3: CASSPGQGSGANVLTF; DNA: TGCGCCAGCAGCCCGGGACAGGGGTCTGGGGCCAACGTCCTGACTTTC
V: TRBV19; size: .; D: TRBD2; J: TRBJ2-7; CDR3: CASSTTSGWSSYEQYF; DNA: TGTGCCAGTAGTACGACTAGCGGGTGGAGCTCCTACGAGCAGTACTTC
V: TRBV10-3; size: .; D: TRBD2; J: TRBJ2-3; CDR3: CAIRRGGGATDTQYF; DNA: TGTGCCATCAGACGAGGCGGGGGGGCAACAGATACGCAGTATTTT
V: TRBV10-1; size: .; D: TRBD2; J: TRBJ2-7; CDR3: CASSPPTSGKVHEQYF; DNA: TGCGCCAGCAGCCCACCCACTAGCGGGAAGGTCCACGAGCAGTACTTC
V: TRBV7-9; size: .; D: .; J: TRBJ2-1; CDR3: CASSLAGGDEQFF; DNA: TGTGCCAGCAGCTTAGCAGGGGGAGATGAGCAGTTCTTC
V: TRBV5-5; size: .; D: .; J: TRBJ1-2; CDR3: CASSLGAGIGADYGYTF; DNA: TGTGCCAGCAGCTTGGGGGCAGGGATCGGTGCGGACTATGGCTACACCTTC
V: TRBV11-2; size: .; D: .; J: TRBJ2-1; CDR3: CASSRTGAGNYNEQFF; DNA: TGTGCCAGCAGCCGCACAGGCGCGGGGAACTACAATGAGCAGTTCTTC
V: TRBV9; size: once; D: TRBD1; J: TRBJ2-1; CDR3: CASSVGGTGRNEQFF; DNA: TGTGCCAGCAGCGTAGGTGGGACAGGGCGGAATGAGCAGTTCTTC
V: TRBV30; size: .; D: .; J: TRBJ1-6; CDR3: CAWSVWTRGGSPLHF; DNA: TGTGCCTGGAGTGTTTGGACAAGGGGAGGTTCACCCCTCCACTTT
V: TRBV7-9; size: .; D: TRBD2; J: TRBJ2-1; CDR3: CASSYPGTSGASSYNEQFF; DNA: TGTGCCAGCAGTTATCCCGGAACTAGCGGGGCGAGCTCCTACAATGAGCAGTTCTTC
V: TRBV3-1/TRBV3-2; size: .; D: TRBD1; J: TRBJ1-1; CDR3: CASSPQRQGTEAFF; DNA: TGTGCCAGCAGTCCTCAGAGACAGGGGACTGAAGCTTTCTTT
V: TRBV6-6; size: .; D: .; J: TRBJ1-4; CDR3: CASSLGQGVEKLFF; DNA: TGTGCCAGCAGTCTAGGACAAGGGGTTGAAAAACTGTTTTTT
V: TRBV24-1; size: .; D: TRBD2; J: TRBJ2-2; CDR3: CATKGLAGGGNTGELFF; DNA: TGTGCCACCAAGGGACTAGCGGGAGGGGGAAACACCGGGGAGCTGTTTTTT
V: TRBV6-5; size: .; D: TRBD2; J: TRBJ2-1; CDR3: CASFAGTSGYNEQFF; DNA: TGTGCCAGCTTTGCCGGGACTAGCGGATACAATGAGCAGTTCTTC
V: TRBV4-1; size: .; D: .; J: TRBJ1-4; CDR3: CASSQDGTGSNEKLFF; DNA: TGCGCCAGCAGCCAAGATGGAACAGGGAGTAATGAAAAACTGTTTTTT
V: TRBV2; size: .; D: TRBD1; J: TRBJ2-3; CDR3: CASRRTGVADTQYF; DNA: TGTGCCAGCCGAAGGACAGGGGTAGCGGATACGCAGTATTTT